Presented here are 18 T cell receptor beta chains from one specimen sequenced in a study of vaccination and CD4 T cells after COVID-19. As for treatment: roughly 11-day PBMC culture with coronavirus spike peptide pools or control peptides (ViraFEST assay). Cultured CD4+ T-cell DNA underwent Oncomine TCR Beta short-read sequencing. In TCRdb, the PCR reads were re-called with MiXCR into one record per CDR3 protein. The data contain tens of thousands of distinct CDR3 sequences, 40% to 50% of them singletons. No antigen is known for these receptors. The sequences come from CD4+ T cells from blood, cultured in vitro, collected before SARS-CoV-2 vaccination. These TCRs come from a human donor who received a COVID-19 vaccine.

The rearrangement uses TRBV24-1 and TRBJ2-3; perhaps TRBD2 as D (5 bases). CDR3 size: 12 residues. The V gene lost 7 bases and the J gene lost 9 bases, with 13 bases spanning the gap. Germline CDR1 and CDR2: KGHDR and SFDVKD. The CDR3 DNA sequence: TGTGCCACCAGAGGACTTGACGGGACGCAGTATTTT. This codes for CATRGLDGTQYF.

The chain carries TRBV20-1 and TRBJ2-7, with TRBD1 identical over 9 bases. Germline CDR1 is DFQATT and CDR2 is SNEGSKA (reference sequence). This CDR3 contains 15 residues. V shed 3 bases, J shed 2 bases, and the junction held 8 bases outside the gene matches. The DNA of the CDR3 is TGCAGTGCTAGGAATCGGAGGGACAGGGCCTACGAGCAGTACTTC. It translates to CSARNRRDRAYEQYF.

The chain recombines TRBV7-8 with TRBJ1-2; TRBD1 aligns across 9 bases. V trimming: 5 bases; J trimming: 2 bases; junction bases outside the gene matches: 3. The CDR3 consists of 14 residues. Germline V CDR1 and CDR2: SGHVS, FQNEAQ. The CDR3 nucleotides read TGTGCCAGCAGCCTACAGGGGGCGAACTATGGCTACACCTTC. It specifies CASSLQGANYGYTF.

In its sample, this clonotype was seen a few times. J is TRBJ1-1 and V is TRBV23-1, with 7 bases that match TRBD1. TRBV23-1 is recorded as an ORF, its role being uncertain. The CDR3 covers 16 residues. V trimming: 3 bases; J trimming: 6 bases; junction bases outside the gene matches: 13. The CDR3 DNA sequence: TGCGCCAGCAGTCAGGGCTTCAGGGGGGCGATCCCTGAAGCTTTCTTT. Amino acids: CASSQGFRGAIPEAFF.

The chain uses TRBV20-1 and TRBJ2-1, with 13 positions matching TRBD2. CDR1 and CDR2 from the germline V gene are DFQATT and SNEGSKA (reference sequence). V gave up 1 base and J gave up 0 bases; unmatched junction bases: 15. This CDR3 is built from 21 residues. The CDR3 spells CSARVLPLTSGGAPSYNEQFF. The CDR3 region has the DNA TGCAGTGCTAGAGTGCTTCCCCTAACTAGCGGGGGGGCCCCCTCCTACAATGAGCAGTTCTTC.

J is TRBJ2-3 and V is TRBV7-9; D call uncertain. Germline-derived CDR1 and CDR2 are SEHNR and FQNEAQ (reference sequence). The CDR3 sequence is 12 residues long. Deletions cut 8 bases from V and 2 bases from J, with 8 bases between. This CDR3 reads CASRADTDTQYF. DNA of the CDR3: TGTGCCAGCCGGGCCGACACAGATACGCAGTATTTT. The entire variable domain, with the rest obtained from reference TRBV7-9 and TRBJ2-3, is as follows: DTGVSQNPRHKITKRGQNVTFRCDPISEHNRLYWYRQTLGQGPEFLTYFQNEAQLEKSRLLSDRFSAERPKGSFSTLEIQRTEQGDSAMYLCASRADTDTQYFGPGTRLTVL.

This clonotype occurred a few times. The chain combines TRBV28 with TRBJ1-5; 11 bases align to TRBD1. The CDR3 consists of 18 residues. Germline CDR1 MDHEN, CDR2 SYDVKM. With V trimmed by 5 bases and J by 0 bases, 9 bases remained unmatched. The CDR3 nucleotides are TGTGCCAGCAGTCACCCGGGACAGGGGGTTGATAGCAATCAGCCCCAGCATTTT. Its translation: CASSHPGQGVDSNQPQHF.

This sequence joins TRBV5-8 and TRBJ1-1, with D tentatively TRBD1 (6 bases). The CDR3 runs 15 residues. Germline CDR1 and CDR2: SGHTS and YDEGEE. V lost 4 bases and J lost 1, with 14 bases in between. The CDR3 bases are TGTGCCAGCAGCGTGGACAGCTCCCCGAACACTGAAGCTTTCTTT. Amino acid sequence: CASSVDSSPNTEAFF. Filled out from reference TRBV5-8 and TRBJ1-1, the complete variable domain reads EAGVTQSPTHLIKTRGQQATLRCSPISGHTSVYWYQQALGLGLQFLLWYDEGEERNRGNFPPRFSGRQFPNYSSELNVNALELEDSALYLCASSVDSSPNTEAFFGQGTRLTVV.

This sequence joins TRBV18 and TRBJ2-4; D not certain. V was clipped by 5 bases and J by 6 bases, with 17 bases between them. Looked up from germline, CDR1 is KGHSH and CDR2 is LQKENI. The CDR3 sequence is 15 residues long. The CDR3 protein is CASSEEHALGNIQYF. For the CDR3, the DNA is TGTGCCAGCTCAGAGGAGCATGCGTTAGGAAACATTCAGTACTTC.

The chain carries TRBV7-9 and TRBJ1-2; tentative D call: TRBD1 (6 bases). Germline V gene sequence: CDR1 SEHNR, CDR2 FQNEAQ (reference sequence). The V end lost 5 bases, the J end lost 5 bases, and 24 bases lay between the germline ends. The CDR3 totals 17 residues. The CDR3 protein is CASSLIHSGGLGYGYTF. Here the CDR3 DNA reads TGTGCCAGCAGCCTCATCCATTCGGGGGGGCTTGGGTATGGCTACACCTTC. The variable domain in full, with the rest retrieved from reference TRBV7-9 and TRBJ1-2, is DTGVSQNPRHKITKRGQNVTFRCDPISEHNRLYWYRQTLGQGPEFLTYFQNEAQLEKSRLLSDRFSAERPKGSFSTLEIQRTEQGDSAMYLCASSLIHSGGLGYGYTFGSGTRLTVV.

CDR3 coding DNA: TGTGCCAGCACCCGAACCCAGGGACACTCTGGAAACACCATATATTTT. Protein product: CASTRTQGHSGNTIYF. The chain has TRBV6-1 and TRBJ1-3, with a weak D call TRBD1 (6 bases). The CDR3 extends over 16 amino acids. CDR1 MNHNS and CDR2 SASEGT come from the germline V gene. V was trimmed by 7 bases and J by 0 bases, leaving 16 bases between them.

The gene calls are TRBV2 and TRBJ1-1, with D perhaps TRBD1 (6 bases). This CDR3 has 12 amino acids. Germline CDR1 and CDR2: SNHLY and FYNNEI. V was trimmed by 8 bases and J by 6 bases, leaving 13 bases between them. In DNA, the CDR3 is TGTGCCAGCGGTACAGGGTTCGCTGAAGCTTTCTTT. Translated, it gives CASGTGFAEAFF.

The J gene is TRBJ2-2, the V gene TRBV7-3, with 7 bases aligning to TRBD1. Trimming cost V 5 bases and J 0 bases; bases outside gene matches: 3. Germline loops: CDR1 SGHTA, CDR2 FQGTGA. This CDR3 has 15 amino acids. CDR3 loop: CASSRGTANTGELFF. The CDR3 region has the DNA TGTGCCAGCAGCAGAGGGACAGCGAACACCGGGGAGCTGTTTTTT.

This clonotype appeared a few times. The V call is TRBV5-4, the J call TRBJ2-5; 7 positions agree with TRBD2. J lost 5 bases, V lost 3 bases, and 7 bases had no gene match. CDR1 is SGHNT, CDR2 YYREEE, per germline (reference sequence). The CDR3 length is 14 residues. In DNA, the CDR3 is TGTGCCAGCAGCTCCAGACTAGCCTCCGAGACCCAGTACTTC. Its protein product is CASSSRLASETQYF.

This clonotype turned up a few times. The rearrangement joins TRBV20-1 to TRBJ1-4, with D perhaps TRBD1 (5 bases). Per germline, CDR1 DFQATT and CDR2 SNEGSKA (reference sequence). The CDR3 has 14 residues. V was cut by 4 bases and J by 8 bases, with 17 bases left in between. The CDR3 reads CSATHGRAGEKLFF. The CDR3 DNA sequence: TGCAGTGCTACCCATGGCAGGGCAGGGGAAAAACTGTTTTTT.

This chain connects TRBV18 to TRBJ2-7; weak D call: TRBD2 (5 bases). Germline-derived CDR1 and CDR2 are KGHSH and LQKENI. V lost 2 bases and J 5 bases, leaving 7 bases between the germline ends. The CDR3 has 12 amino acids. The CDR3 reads CASSPGRDEQYF. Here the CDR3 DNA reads TGTGCCAGCTCACCAGGGCGGGACGAGCAGTACTTC.

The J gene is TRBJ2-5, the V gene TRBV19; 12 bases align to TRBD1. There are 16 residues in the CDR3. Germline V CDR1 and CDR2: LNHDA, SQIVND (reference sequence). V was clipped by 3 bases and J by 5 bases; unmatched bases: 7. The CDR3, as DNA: TGTGCCAGTAGTATTCCCGGGACAGGGGGCCGGGAGACCCAGTACTTC. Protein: CASSIPGTGGRETQYF.

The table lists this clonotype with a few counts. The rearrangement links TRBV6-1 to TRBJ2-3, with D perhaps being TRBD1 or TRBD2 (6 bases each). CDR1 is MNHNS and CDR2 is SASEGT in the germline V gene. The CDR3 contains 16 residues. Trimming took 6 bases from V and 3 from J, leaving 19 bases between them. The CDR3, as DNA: TGTGCCAGCAGACCTGGGGGAAGGGGGAGGACAGATACGCAGTATTTT. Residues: CASRPGGRGRTDTQYF.